The present TCR beta chain was sequenced within a study of blood T cells in healthy people across ages. Overall study findings and caveats: TCR beta diversity tracked closely with naive T cell percentage.

For this clonotype: Its antigen is as yet unknown.

Through a sample-barcoded 5' primer and a J-beta primer mix, a second PCR was run for roughly 7 to 12 cycles. Per sample, CDR3-containing paired-end reads numbered at least 3 million. MiXCR was run by TCRdb on the 5' RACE reads, yielding one entry per CDR3 protein. The sample lists roughly 730,000 distinct CDR3 sequences; approximately 53% were seen once. Germline CDR1 and CDR2: SGHKS and YYEKEE (reference sequence). This CDR3 is 15 amino acids long. V was shortened by 0 bases and J by 8 bases, with 14 bases between the two germline ends. The rearrangement uses TRBV5-5 and TRBJ1-4; D remains ambiguous. Sequencing was performed on blood. The sequence was obtained from a man between 35 and 55 years old in good health. This CDR3 is CASSLVHNTMEKLFF. DNA of the CDR3: TGTGCCAGCAGCTTGGTGCACAATACGATGGAAAAACTGTTTTTT.